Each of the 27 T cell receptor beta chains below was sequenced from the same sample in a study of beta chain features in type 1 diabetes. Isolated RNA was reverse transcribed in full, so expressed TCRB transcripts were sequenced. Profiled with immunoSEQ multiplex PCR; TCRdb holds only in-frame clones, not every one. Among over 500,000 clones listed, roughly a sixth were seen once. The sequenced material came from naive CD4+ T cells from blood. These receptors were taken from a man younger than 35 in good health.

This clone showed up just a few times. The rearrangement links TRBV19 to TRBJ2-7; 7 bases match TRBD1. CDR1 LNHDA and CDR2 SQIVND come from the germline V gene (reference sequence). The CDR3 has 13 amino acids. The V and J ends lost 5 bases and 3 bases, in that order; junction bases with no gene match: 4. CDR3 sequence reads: CASSPGQFYEQYF. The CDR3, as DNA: TGTGCCAGTAGTCCGGGACAGTTCTACGAGCAGTACTTC. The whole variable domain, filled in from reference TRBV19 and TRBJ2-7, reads DGGITQSPKYLFRKEGQNVTLSCEQNLNHDAMYWYRQDPGQGLRLIYYSQIVNDFQKGDIAEGYSVSREKKESFPLTVTSAQKNPTAFYLCASSPGQFYEQYFGPGTRLTVT.

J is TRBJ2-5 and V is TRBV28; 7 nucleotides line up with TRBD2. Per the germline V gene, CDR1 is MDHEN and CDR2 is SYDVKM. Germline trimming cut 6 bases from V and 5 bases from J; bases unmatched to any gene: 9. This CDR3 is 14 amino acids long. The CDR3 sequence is CASSLPGGSETQYF. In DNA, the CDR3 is TGTGCCAGCAGCCTCCCAGGCGGGAGTGAGACCCAGTACTTC.

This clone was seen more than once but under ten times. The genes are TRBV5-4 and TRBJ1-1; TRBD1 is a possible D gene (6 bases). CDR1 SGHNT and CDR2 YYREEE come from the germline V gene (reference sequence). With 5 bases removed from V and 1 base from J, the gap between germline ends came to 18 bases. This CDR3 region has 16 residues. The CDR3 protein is CASSPVRQTGNTEAFF. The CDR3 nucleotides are TGTGCCAGCAGTCCAGTAAGACAGACAGGGAACACTGAAGCTTTCTTT.

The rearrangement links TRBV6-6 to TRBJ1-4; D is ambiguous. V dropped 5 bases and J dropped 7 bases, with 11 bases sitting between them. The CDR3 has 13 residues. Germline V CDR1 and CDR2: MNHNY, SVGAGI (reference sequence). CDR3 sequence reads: CASSRIVVEKLFF. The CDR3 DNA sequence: TGTGCCAGCAGTCGTATAGTAGTTGAAAAACTGTTTTTT.

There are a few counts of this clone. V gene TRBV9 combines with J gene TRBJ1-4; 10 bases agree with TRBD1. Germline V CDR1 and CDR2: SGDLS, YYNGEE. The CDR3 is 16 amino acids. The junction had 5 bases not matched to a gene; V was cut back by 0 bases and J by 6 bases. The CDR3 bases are TGTGCCAGCAGCGTAGCCGTGGGGACAGGGGATGAAAAACTGTTTTTT. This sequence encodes CASSVAVGTGDEKLFF.

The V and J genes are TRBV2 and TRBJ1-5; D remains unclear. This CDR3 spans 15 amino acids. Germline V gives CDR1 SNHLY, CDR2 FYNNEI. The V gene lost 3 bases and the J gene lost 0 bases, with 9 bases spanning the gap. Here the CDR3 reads CASSEIGHSNQPQHF. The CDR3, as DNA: TGTGCCAGCAGTGAGATCGGGCATAGCAATCAGCCCCAGCATTTT.

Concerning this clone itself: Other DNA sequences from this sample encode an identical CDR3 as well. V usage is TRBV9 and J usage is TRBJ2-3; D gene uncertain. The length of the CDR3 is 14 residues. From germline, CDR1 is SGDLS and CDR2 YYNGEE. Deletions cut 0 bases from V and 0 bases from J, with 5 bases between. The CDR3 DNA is TGTGCCAGCAGCGTAGGCAGAAGCACAGATACGCAGTATTTT. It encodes CASSVGRSTDTQYF.

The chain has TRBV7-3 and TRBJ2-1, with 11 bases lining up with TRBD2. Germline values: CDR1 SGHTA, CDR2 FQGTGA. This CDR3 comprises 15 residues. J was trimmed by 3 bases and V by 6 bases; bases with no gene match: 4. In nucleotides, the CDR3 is TGTGCCAGCAGGCTAGCGGGAGGCGACTACAATGAGCAGTTCTTC. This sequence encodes CASRLAGGDYNEQFF.

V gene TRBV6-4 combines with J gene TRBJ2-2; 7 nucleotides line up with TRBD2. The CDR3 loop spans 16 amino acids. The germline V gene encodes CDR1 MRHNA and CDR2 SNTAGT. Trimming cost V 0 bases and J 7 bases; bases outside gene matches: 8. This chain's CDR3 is CASSDSKAGFVGELFF. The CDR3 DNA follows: TGTGCCAGCAGTGACTCTAAAGCGGGGTTTGTCGGGGAGCTGTTTTTT.

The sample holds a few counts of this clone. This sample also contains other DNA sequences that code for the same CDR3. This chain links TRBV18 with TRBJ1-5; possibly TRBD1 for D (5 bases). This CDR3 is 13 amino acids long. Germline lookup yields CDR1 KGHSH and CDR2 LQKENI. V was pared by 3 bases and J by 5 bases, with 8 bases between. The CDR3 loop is CASSPRGDQPQHF. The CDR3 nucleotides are TGTGCCAGCTCACCCCGGGGCGATCAGCCCCAGCATTTT.

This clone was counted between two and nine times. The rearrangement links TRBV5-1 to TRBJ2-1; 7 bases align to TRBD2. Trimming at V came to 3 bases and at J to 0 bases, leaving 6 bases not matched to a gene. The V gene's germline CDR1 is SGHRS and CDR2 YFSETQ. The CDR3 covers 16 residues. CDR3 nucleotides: TGCGCCAGCAGCTCACTAAGCGGGGACTCCTACAATGAGCAGTTCTTC. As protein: CASSSLSGDSYNEQFF.

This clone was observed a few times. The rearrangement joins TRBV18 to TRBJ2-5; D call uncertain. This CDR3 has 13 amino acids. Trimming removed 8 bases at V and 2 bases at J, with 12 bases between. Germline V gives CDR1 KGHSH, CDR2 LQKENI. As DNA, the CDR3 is TGTGCCAGCGAAACAAACAGACAAGAGACCCAGTACTTC. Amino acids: CASETNRQETQYF.

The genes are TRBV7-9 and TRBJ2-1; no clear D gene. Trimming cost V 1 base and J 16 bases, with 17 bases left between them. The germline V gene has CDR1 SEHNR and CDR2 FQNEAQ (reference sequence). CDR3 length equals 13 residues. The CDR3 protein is CASSLGPGGRGFF. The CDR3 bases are TGTGCCAGCAGCTTAGGGCCTGGCGGTCGTGGCTTCTTC.

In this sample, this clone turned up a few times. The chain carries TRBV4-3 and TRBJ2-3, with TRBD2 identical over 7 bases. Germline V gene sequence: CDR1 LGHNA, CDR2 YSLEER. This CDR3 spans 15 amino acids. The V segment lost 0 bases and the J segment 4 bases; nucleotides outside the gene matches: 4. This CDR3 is CASSQDPAGADTQYF. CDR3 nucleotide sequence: TGCGCCAGCAGCCAAGATCCCGCGGGGGCAGATACGCAGTATTTT.

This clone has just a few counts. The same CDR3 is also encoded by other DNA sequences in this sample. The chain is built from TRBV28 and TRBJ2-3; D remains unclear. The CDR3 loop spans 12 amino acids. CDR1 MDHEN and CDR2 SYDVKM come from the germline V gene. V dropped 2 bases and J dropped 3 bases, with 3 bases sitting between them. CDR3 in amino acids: CASSLITDTQYF. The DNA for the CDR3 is TGTGCCAGCAGTTTAATAACAGATACGCAGTATTTT.

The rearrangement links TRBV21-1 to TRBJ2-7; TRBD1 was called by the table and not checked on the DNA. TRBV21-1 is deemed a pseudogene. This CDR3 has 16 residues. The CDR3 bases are TGTGCCAGCAGCAAAGCATTCACAGGGGGTGTCTACGAGCAGTACTTC. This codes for CASSKAFTGGVYEQYF.

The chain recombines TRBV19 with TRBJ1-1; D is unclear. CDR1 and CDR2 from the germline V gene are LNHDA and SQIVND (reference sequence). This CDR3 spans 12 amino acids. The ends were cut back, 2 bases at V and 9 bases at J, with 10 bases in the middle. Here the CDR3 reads CASSIPKGQAFF. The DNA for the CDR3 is TGTGCCAGTAGTATACCAAAAGGGCAAGCTTTCTTT.

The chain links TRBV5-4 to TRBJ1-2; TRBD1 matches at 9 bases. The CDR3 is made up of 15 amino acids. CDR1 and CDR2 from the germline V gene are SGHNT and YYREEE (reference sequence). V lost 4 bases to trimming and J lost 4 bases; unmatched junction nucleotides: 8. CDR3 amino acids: CASSSGDRVRYGYTF. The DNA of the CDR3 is TGTGCCAGCAGCAGTGGGGACAGGGTTCGCTATGGCTACACCTTC.

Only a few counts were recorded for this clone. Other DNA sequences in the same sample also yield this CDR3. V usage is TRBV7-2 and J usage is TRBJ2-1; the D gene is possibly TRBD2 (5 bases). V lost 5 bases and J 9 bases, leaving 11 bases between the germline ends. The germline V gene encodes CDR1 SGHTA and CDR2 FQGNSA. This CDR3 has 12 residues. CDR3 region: CASSLGKGEQFF. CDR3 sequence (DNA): TGTGCCAGCAGCCTCGGGAAGGGTGAGCAGTTCTTC.

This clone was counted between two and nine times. CDR3 residues: CASSQIFGTTDTQYF. The CDR3 region has the DNA TGCGCCAGCAGCCAAATCTTTGGAACCACAGATACGCAGTATTTT. The V gene is TRBV4-1, the J gene TRBJ2-3; D is ambiguous. The CDR3 contains 15 residues. CDR1 is MGHRA and CDR2 is YSYEKL in the germline V gene. Deletions cut 2 bases from V and 2 bases from J, with 11 bases between.

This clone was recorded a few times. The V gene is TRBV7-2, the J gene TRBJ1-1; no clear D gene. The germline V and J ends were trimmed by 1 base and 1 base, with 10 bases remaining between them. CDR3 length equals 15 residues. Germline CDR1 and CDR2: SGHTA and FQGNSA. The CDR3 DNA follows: TGTGCCAGCAGCTTAGAAACCCTCAGGAACACTGAAGCTTTCTTT. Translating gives CASSLETLRNTEAFF.

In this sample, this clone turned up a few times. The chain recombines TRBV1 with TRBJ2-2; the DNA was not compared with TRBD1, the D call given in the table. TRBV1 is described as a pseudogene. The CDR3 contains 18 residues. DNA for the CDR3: TGCACCAGCAGCCAAGATCCGGACAAATTGGACGTCCCCGGGGAGCTGTTTTTT. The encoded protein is CTSSQDPDKLDVPGELFF.

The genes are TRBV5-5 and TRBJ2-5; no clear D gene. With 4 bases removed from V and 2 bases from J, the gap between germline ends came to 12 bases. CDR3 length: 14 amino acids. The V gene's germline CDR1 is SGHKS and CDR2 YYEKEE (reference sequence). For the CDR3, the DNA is TGTGCCAGCAGCCCTGGACGGTATCAAGAGACCCAGTACTTC. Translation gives CASSPGRYQETQYF.

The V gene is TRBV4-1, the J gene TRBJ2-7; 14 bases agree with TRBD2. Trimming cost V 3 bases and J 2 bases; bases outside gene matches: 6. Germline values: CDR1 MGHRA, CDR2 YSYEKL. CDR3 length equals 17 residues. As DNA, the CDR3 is TGCGCCAGCAGCCAGCCGACTAGCGGGAGGGCCACCTACGAGCAGTACTTC. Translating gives CASSQPTSGRATYEQYF.

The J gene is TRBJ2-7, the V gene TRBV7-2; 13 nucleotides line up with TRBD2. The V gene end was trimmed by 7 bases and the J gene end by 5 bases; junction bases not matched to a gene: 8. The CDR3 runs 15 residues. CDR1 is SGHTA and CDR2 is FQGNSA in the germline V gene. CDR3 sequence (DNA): TGTGCCAGCAACTCCCGGACTAGCGGGAGCAACGAGCAGTACTTC. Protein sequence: CASNSRTSGSNEQYF.

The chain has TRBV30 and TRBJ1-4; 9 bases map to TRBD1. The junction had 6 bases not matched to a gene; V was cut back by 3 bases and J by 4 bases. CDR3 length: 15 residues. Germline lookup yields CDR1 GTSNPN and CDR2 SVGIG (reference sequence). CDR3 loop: CAWRRTGAINEKLFF. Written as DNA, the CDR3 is TGTGCCTGGAGACGGACAGGGGCAATTAATGAAAAACTGTTTTTT.

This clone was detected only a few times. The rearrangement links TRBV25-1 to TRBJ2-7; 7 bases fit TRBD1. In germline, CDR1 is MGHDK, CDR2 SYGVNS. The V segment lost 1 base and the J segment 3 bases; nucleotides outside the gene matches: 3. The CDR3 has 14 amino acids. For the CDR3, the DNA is TGTGCCAGCAGTGAATGGGGACAGTTCTACGAGCAGTACTTC. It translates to CASSEWGQFYEQYF.